This T cell receptor (beta chain) came from a study of T cells in tumors after PD-1 blockade. About the study: Patients received pembrolizumab 200 mg every 3 weeks or cemiplimab 350 mg every 2 weeks. A subset received ongoing vismodegib 150 mg daily alongside anti-PD-1 therapy.

General study findings and limits: Some novel exhausted tumor clones appeared in pre-treatment blood, suggesting peripheral recruitment.

Genomic DNA template from tumor biopsies or peripheral blood, about 600 ng to 6,500 ng input. On this clone: The antigen is not known.

V lost 4 bases and J 3 bases, leaving 10 bases between the germline ends. Germline-derived CDR1 and CDR2 are KGHSH and LQKENI. The CDR3 totals 13 residues. Produced via immunoSEQ multiplex PCR; TCRdb's table is partial and in-frame only. There are more than 40,000 clones in the sample; approximately 79% occur only once, and 7.5% to 9.5% lies in the top ten. The material sequenced was PBMCs, taken before anti-PD-1 therapy. The source of this sequence is a human donor with advanced basal cell or squamous cell carcinoma (not recorded which). The V and J genes are TRBV18 and TRBJ2-7, with a possible D match to TRBD1 (6 bases). CDR3 loop: CASSQGEHYEQYF. The CDR3 DNA is TGTGCCAGCTCACAGGGGGAGCACTACGAGCAGTACTTC.